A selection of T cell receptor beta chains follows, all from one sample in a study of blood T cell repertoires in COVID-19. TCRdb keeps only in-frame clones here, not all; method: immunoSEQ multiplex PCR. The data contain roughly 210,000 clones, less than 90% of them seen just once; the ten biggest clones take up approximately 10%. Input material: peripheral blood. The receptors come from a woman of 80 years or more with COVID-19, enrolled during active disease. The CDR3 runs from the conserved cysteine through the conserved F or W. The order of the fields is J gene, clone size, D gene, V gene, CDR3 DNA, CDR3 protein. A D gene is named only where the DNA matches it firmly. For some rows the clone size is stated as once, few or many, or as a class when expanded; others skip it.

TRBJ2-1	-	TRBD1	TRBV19	TGTGCCAGCAGCAAAGGGGGACAGGGGGCCTACGAGCAGTTCTTC	CASSKGGQGAYEQFF
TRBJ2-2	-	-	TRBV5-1	TGCGCCAGTGGGGACAACCCGAACACCGGGGAGCTGTTTTTT	CASGDNPNTGELFF
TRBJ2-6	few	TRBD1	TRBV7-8	TGTGCCAGCAGCCACCGGGACAGCCGCTCTGGGGCCAACGTCCTGACTTTC	CASSHRDSRSGANVLTF
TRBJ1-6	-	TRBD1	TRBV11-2	TGTGCCAGCAGCGTATCGACAGGGGGATTTTCACCCCTCCACTTT	CASSVSTGGFSPLHF
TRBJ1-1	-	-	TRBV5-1	TGCGCCAGCAGCTTGGGTAAGAACACTGAAGCTTTCTTT	CASSLGKNTEAFF
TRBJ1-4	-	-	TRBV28	TGTGCCAGCAGAGTCCCTGGACAGTCTAATGAAAAACTGTTTTTT	CASRVPGQSNEKLFF
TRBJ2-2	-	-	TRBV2	TGTGCCAGCAGTGAAGGTCGAGGGGGGGAGCTGTTTTTT	CASSEGRGGELFF
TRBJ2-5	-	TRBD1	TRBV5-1	TGCGCCAGCAGCTCAAAGTTTCACAGGGGCCAGGGAGAGACCCAGTACTTC	CASSSKFHRGQGETQYF
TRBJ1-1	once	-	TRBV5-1	TGCGCCAGCAGCTCGGGATGGGGAAAGGTCGGAGGGGACACTGAAGCTTTCTTT	CASSSGWGKVGGDTEAFF
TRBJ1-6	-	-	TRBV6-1	TGTGCCAGCAGTGAGGCTTCTCGGGCAGGGCCCCTCCACTTT	CASSEASRAGPLHF
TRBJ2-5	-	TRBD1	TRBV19	TGTGCCAGCCGGGACAGGGGGACCCAGTACTTC	CASRDRGTQYF
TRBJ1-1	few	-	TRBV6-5	TGTGCCAGCAGTTACTCGAGACAGGCCAACACTGAAGCTTTCTTT	CASSYSRQANTEAFF
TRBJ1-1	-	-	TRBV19	TGTGCCAGTAGCACAACGGTGCCGATTGGGGGCCGCGCTGAAGCTTTCTTT	CASSTTVPIGGRAEAFF
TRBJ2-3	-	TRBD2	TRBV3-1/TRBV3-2	TGTGCCAGCAGCCAAGCATCTCATCGGCTAGCGGGGGGTGCAGATACGCAGTATTTT	CASSQASHRLAGGADTQYF
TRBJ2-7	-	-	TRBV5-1	TGCGCCAGCAGTCCTGGCGGGAAAACCTACGAGCAGTACTTC	CASSPGGKTYEQYF
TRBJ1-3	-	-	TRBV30	TGTGCCTGGAGTGTATCAGGGGTCGGTGGAAACACCATATATTTT	CAWSVSGVGGNTIYF
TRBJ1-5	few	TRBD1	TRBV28	TGTGCCAGCAGTCCCCCAAAAGGACAGGGCCTCAATCAGCCCCAGCATTTT	CASSPPKGQGLNQPQHF
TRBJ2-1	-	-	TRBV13	TGTGCCAGCAGGTTGACAGGGAGGAGGCTAAACAATGAGCAGTTCTTC	CASRLTGRRLNNEQFF
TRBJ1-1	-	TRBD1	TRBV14	TGTGCCAGCAGCCAAGAGGTTGACAGGGTCGGGACTGAAGCTTTCTTT	CASSQEVDRVGTEAFF
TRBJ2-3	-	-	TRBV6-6	TGTGCCAGCAGTTTTGGCCAGGGAGATACGCAGTATTTT	CASSFGQGDTQYF
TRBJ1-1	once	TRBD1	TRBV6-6	TGTGCCAGTGGCCCATATACAGGGGGCACTGAAGCTTTCTTT	CASGPYTGGTEAFF
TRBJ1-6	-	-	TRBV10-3	TGTGCCATCAGTGAGGGCAGGGATAATTCACCCCTCCACTTT	CAISEGRDNSPLHF
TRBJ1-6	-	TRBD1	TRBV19	TGTGCCAGTAGTATTCGCGGCGGGACAGGGTATTCCAATTCACCCCTCCACTTT	CASSIRGGTGYSNSPLHF
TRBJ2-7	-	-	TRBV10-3	TGTGCCTCGGGGAGGTACGAGCAGTACTTC	CASGRYEQYF
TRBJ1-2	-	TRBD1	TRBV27	TGTGCCAGCAGTTTAAAAGGGGGCAACTATGGCTACACCTTC	CASSLKGGNYGYTF
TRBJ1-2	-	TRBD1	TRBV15	TGTGCCACCAGCAGGGCCCCAGGGGGCGCCTATGGCTACACCTTC	CATSRAPGGAYGYTF
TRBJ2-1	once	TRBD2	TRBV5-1	TGCGCCAGCGGGAGCGGGGGCTTCAATGAGCAGTTCTTC	CASGSGGFNEQFF
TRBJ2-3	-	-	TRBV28	TGTGCCAGCAGTTTCTCAGATACGCAGTATTTT	CASSFSDTQYF
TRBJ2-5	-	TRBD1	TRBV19	TGTGCCAGTAGTGCCATCTCCAGGGGGCGGGAGACCCAGTACTTC	CASSAISRGRETQYF
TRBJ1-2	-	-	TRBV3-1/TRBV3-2	TGTGCCAGCACCACAGTCCTTGGGAGCTATGGCTACACCTTC	CASTTVLGSYGYTF
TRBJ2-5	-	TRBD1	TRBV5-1	TGCGCCAGCAGCTCGACAGGGGTGAGGGTTGAGACCCAGTACTTC	CASSSTGVRVETQYF
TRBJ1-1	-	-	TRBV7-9	TGTGCCAGCAAAAAGGAGCCGAACACTGAAGCTTTCTTT	CASKKEPNTEAFF
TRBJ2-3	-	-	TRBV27	TGTGCCAGCAGTTTTTTTGGGGGCCGTCGGGCATTTAACCTAGATACGCAGTATTTT	CASSFFGGRRAFNLDTQYF
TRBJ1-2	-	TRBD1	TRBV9	TGTGCCAGCAGCTTCGGACAGGGGGGAAGCTATGGCTACACCTTC	CASSFGQGGSYGYTF
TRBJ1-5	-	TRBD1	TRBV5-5	TGTGCCAGCAGCTTTTCAGGGGGCCGAGGCAATCAGCCCCAGCATTTT	CASSFSGGRGNQPQHF
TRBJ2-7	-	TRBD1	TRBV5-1	TGCGCCAGCAGCCAAGGGACAGGGGGTGGAAGGTTCGAGCAGTACTTC	CASSQGTGGGRFEQYF
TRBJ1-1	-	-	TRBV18	TGTGCCAGCTCAACAGCAGGGAACACTGAAGCTTTCTTT	CASSTAGNTEAFF
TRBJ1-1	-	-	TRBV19	TGTGCCAGTAGTGGCCACACTGAAGCTTTCTTT	CASSGHTEAFF
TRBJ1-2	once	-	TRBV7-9	TGTGCCAGCAGCCCCTCCGGGGGGTATGGCTACACCTTC	CASSPSGGYGYTF
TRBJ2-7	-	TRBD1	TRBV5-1	TGCGCCAGCAGGCAAGACAGGGGAGGTTACGAGCAGTACTTC	CASRQDRGGYEQYF
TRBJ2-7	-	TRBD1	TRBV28	TGTGCCAGTTGGGGGACCGGGACAGGCCCCTACGAGCAGTACTTC	CASWGTGTGPYEQYF
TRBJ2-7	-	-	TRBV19	TGTGCCAGTGGGAGCGGACTAAGATTTCCCTACGAGCAGTACTTC	CASGSGLRFPYEQYF
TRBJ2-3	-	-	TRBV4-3	TGCGCCAGCAGCCAAGACCCCCCGTGGAGGGGACTCACAGATACGCAGTATTTT	CASSQDPPWRGLTDTQYF
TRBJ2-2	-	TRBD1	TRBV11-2	TGTGCCAGCAGCTCAGGGACAGGGGGCACCGGGGAGCTGTTTTTT	CASSSGTGGTGELFF
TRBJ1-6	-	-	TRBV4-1	TGCGCCAGCAGCCAAGAGCCAGGGGCCTATAATTCACCCCTCCACTTT	CASSQEPGAYNSPLHF
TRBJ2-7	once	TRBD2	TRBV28	TGTGCCAGCACCTCTCTGGGACTAAGCGAGCAGTACTTC	CASTSLGLSEQYF
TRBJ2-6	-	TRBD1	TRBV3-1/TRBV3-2	TGTGCCAGCAGCCTTAGGACAGGGGGCGGCTCTGGGGCCAACGTCCTGACTTTC	CASSLRTGGGSGANVLTF
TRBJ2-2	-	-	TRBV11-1	TGTGCCAGCAGCTTAGACCGCCCGGACACCGGGGAGCTGTTTTTT	CASSLDRPDTGELFF